This T cell receptor (beta chain) was sequenced during a study of immune evolution from preneoplasia to lung adenocarcinoma (dated by TCRdb to the early 2020s). Concerning the study at large: The study profiled immune contexture across lung adenocarcinoma precursors and invasive adenocarcinoma using immune gene expression, TCR sequencing and multiplex immunofluorescence. Resected precursor lesions (AAH, AIS, MIA) and invasive adenocarcinomas were each compared against paired morphologically normal lung tissue. The sample size was set by how many specimens were available, not by a prior power calculation. The immune data were integrated with whole exome sequencing and methylation data obtained from the same cohort of nodules. In total, the cohort included under 60 patients with pulmonary nodules, all of whom underwent surgical resection. The TCR sequencing data were obtained from 51 patients. The study reported that around 100 samples were used for TCR sequencing. POLYSOLVER was used to infer class I HLA alleles from exome data, and LOHHLA was used to detect allele-specific HLA loss. Study-wide conclusions, independent of this receptor: Normal lung had the highest top T cell clone frequencies, which appeared to decline progressively from AAH through AIS, MIA and invasive adenocarcinoma. The findings reflected association rather than direct causation, and larger cohorts with long-term follow-up and longitudinal biopsies were considered necessary. The highest clonality was observed in normal lung, whereas higher T cell density and diversity but lower clonality appeared to be present in later-stage lesions. Because all patients came from Japan and China, whether the findings apply to Western populations was uncertain.

Deletion took 4 bases off V and 0 bases off J, with a span of 5 bases between the germline ends. Based on the germline V gene, the CDR1 and CDR2 sequences are SQVTM and ANQGSEA. The CDR3 numbers 12 residues from cysteine through phenylalanine. Only the CDR3 region is kept as DNA, spanning 36 bases read in frame from base 1. TCR beta CDR3 regions were sequenced from DNA using the immunoSEQ hsTCRbeta Kit. The original pipeline was this. TCR sequencing data were analysed with the ImmunoSEQ Analyzer. T cell clonality was calculated on productive rearrangements as 1 minus Pielou's evenness. T cell diversity was measured with the inverse Simpson index on productive templates. T cell density was defined as TCR beta template counts normalized to usable DNA, with usable DNA estimated by amplification and sequencing of housekeeping genes. TCR metrics were compared across histologic stages using two-sided Kruskal-Wallis tests. TCRdb holds this immuneACCESS table with in-frame rearrangements only. Some clones are missing; in checked studies, unresolved V genes explain under half, and the rest has no known cause. V and J calls and clone size follow that table, whereas D and trimming were derived from the DNA. This sample holds some 7,200 clones; 79% were observed only once. Of the sample, 15% to 20% falls within the top ten clones.

Concerning this clone itself: The antigen it recognizes is unknown. No per-base quality is available; no much larger clone lies one base away.

The patients had resection in Japan or China between the mid-2010s and the late 2010s. Two lung cancer pathologists independently reviewed H&E slides to confirm the histologic diagnosis of every case. The AllPrep DNA/RNA FFPE Kit was used to isolate DNA from FFPE tissue. Here the chain combines TRBV29-1 and TRBJ2-3; the D gene is not confidently resolved. The clonotype comes from a person aged 65-85 years with lung adenocarcinoma. Material for sequencing was FFPE adjacent normal lung tissue. The nucleotides read TGCAGCGTTGGTGCTAGCACAGATACGCAGTATTTT. It translates as CSVGASTDTQYF.